This TCR beta chain appears in the sequencing data of a study of T cell responses to AZD1222 COVID-19 vaccine. Study overall: Second-dose intervals of approximately 4 or approximately 12 weeks were pooled. Study results and limitations: Seropositive status at baseline applied to only six AZD1222 recipients. It was only after the peak T cell response that any repertoires were sampled.

The method was immunoSEQ multiplex PCR; TCRdb's version includes in-frame clones alone and lacks a portion of them. This sample yields 120,000 or so clones, of which around 87% are seen a single time; approximately 3.4% belongs to the top ten. Regarding this clone: The antigen remains unidentified.

The sample was peripheral blood, taken on day 0 of AZD1222 vaccination. This clonotype was obtained from an adult in good health.

The CDR3 sequence is CASSPSYRHDTQYF. The CDR3 DNA reads TGCGCCAGCAGCCCTTCATACAGGCACGATACGCAGTATTTT. V usage is TRBV5-1 and J usage is TRBJ2-3; TRBD1 is a possible D gene (5 bases). The CDR3 consists of 14 residues. Germline CDR1 and CDR2: SGHRS and YFSETQ. The ends were cut back, 4 bases at V and 6 bases at J, with 15 bases in the middle.